A selection of T cell receptor beta chains follows, all from one sample in a study of T cell changes during pregnancy in multiple sclerosis. This table comes from immunoSEQ multiplex PCR, and its TCRdb copy is limited to in-frame clones, with some not included. This sample has some 20,000 clones, with about nine tenths found just once. The source material was CD8+ T cells from peripheral blood mononuclear cells, sampled in the third trimester of pregnancy. All receptors derive from a female donor in good health, enrolled as a control in a pregnancy study. Each CDR3 is given with its conserved first and last residue. Where a row states a size, it is once, few, many or the class of an expanded clone; other rows omit it.

TRBV7-9	TRBJ1-1	NA	CASSHRDRVDEAFF
TRBV19	TRBJ1-5	NA	CASSIFRGLSQPQHF
TRBV9	TRBJ1-2	NA	CASSVATSGGMGYTF
TRBV5-5	TRBJ2-7	NA	CASSLERGNEQYF
TRBV15	TRBJ2-2	NA	CATSWHPRGRGTGELFF
TRBV4-2	TRBJ1-2	NA	CASSQVGGGSDGYTF
TRBV6-4	TRBJ2-3	NA	CASSGTSGGDTQYF
TRBV19	TRBJ1-1	NA	CASGTGANTEAFF
TRBV7-2	TRBJ1-5	NA	CASSPEQGYGQPQHF
TRBV6-5	TRBJ2-5	NA	CASCTSGGDQETQYF
TRBV23-1	TRBJ1-3	NA	CASSQTFTPGTEAGNTIYF
TRBV9	TRBJ2-1	once	CASSVGASYNEQFF
TRBV13	TRBJ1-1	NA	CASSLYGTEAFF
TRBV25-1	TRBJ2-5	NA	CASSELEGRSDQETQYF
TRBV9	TRBJ2-2	NA	CASSVRGLTGELFF
TRBV2	TRBJ2-7	NA	CAREGQVWEDEQYF
TRBV23-1	TRBJ2-7	once	CAIGRDRAAPHSSYEQYF
TRBV19	TRBJ1-5	NA	CASSIGDRANQPQHF
TRBV27	TRBJ1-4	NA	CASSPRTGGNEKLFF
TRBV7-9	TRBJ2-2	NA	CASSLEPLKNTGELFF
TRBV14	TRBJ2-1	NA	CASNHWPSGSNEQFF
TRBV7-8	TRBJ2-1	NA	CASSLYAGLHSYNEQFF